The 10 T cell receptor beta chains reported below all come from one sample, sequenced in a study of OX40 agonist ivuxolimab in advanced cancers. Only in-frame clones appear in the TCRdb table, and some are missing; sequencing was by immunoSEQ multiplex PCR. The sample consists of tens of thousands of clones, more than 70% of them appearing once. Sequences were derived from CD4+ or CD8+ T cells sorted from blood, sampled in a trial of the OX40 agonist ivuxolimab. Every receptor here comes from an adult with an advanced solid tumor such as melanoma, head and neck, liver or kidney cancer.

The V gene is TRBV19, the J gene TRBJ1-4, with TRBD1 matching over 8 bases. CDR1 LNHDA and CDR2 SQIVND come from the germline V gene (reference sequence). The CDR3 is 14 amino acids. Unmatched junction bases numbered 7, after V lost 5 bases and J lost 8 bases. The CDR3 reads CASSETGGEEKLFF. CDR3 nucleotide sequence: TGTGCCAGTAGTGAAACAGGGGGAGAAGAAAAACTGTTTTTT.

This chain connects TRBV29-1 to TRBJ2-1, with 8 bases fitting TRBD2. This CDR3 is 17 amino acids long. The germline V gene has CDR1 SQVTM and CDR2 ANQGSEA. V was clipped by 1 base and J by 3 bases; unmatched bases: 11. The CDR3 nucleotides are TGCAGCGTTGAAGGTTTCAGCGGGGGCCAACACTACAATGAGCAGTTCTTC. Residues: CSVEGFSGGQHYNEQFF.

This chain uses TRBV2 with TRBJ2-1; possibly TRBD1 for D (5 bases). The CDR3 runs to 15 residues. Trimming left V 8 bases short and J 0 bases short, with 14 bases between. CDR1 SNHLY and CDR2 FYNNEI come from the germline V gene. The CDR3 DNA follows: TGTGCCAGCTGGCTAGACAGAAGCTCCTACAATGAGCAGTTCTTC. Protein sequence: CASWLDRSSYNEQFF. Based on the CDR3 plus reference TRBV2 and TRBJ2-1, the full variable domain is EPEVTQTPSHQVTQMGQEVILRCVPISNHLYFYWYRQILGQKVEFLVSFYNNEISEKSEIFDDQFSVERPDGSNFTLKIRSTKLEDSAMYFCASWLDRSSYNEQFFGPGTRLTVL.

The chain links TRBV5-1 to TRBJ1-2; D not certain. Germline CDR1 reads SGHRS; CDR2 reads YFSETQ. V was shortened by 2 bases and J by 5 bases, with 13 bases between the two germline ends. This CDR3 spans 14 amino acids. CDR3 DNA sequence: TGCGCCAGCAGCTTCAGCAGCTCCTTTTATGGCTACACCTTC. Its translation is CASSFSSSFYGYTF.

This CDR3 reads CASSLAGVSFYEQFF. In nucleotides, the CDR3 is TGTGCCAGCAGCCTCGCGGGAGTCTCGTTCTATGAGCAGTTCTTC. This rearrangement joins TRBV14 to TRBJ2-1; 7 nucleotides align to TRBD2. Trimming took 4 bases from V and 8 from J; bases not matched to a gene: 11. Germline V gene sequence: CDR1 SGHDN, CDR2 FVKESK. The CDR3 extends over 15 amino acids.

This chain links TRBV27 with TRBJ2-4; 12 positions agree with TRBD2. This CDR3 contains 20 residues. Germline V gene data show CDR1 as MNHEY and CDR2 as SMNVEV (reference sequence). The V segment lost 5 bases and the J segment 0 bases; nucleotides outside the gene matches: 14. The CDR3 DNA sequence: TGTGCCAGCAGTCGGATACGACTAGCGGGAGAGTTGGTAGCCAAAAACATTCAGTACTTC. Encoded protein: CASSRIRLAGELVAKNIQYF.

CDR3 loop: CASSPGQGTDTQYF. The CDR3 coding sequence is TGTGCCAGCAGTCCGGGACAGGGCACAGATACGCAGTATTTT. J is TRBJ2-3 and V is TRBV2, with 8 bases lining up with TRBD1. J was trimmed by 1 base and V by 5 bases; bases with no gene match: 2. Germline V gene lookup returns CDR1 SNHLY and CDR2 FYNNEI. The CDR3 is 14 amino acids.

The table lists this clone with a few counts. This chain links TRBV18 with TRBJ1-1; no definite D call. The CDR3 extends over 14 amino acids. Trimming left V 6 bases short and J 0 bases short, with 11 bases between. The V gene's germline CDR1 is KGHSH and CDR2 LQKENI. The CDR3 nucleotides are TGTGCCAGCTCTCCCACGAAGGTGAACACTGAAGCTTTCTTT. It specifies CASSPTKVNTEAFF.

V and J are TRBV6-5 and TRBJ2-3; no reliable D call. Germline loops: CDR1 MNHEY, CDR2 SVGAGI. CDR3 length equals 15 residues. With 2 bases removed from V and 3 bases from J, the gap between germline ends came to 12 bases. CDR3 residues: CASSYGQVGTDTQYF. In DNA form, the CDR3 reads TGTGCCAGCAGTTACGGGCAGGTTGGAACAGATACGCAGTATTTT.

The rearrangement uses TRBV9 and TRBJ2-7; 8 bases match TRBD1. The CDR3 sequence is 13 residues long. The ends lost 3 bases at V and 6 bases at J; junction bases unmatched: 5. Germline V gene lookup returns CDR1 SGDLS and CDR2 YYNGEE. In DNA form, the CDR3 reads TGTGCCAGCAGCGCGGCACAGGGGGGCGAGCAGTACTTC. Translated, it gives CASSAAQGGEQYF.